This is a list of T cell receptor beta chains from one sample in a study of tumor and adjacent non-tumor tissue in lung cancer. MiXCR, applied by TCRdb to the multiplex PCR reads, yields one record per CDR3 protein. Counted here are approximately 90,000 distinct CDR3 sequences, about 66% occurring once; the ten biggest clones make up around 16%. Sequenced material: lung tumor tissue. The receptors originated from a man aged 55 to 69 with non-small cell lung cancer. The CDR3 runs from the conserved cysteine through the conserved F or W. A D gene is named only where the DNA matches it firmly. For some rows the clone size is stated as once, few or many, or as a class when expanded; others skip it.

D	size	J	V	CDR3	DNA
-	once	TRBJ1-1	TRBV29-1	CSVDNRISTEAFF	TGCAGCGTAGATAACAGGATTAGCACTGAAGCTTTCTTT
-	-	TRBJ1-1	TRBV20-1	CSARVQGRNTGAFF	TGCAGTGCTAGAGTCCAGGGTAGGAACACTGGAGCTTTCTTT
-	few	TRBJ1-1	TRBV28	CASSFVGRENTEAFF	TGTGCCAGCAGTTTTGTCGGCAGGGAGAACACTGAAGCTTTCTTT
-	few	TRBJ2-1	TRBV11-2	CASSSYPNEQFF	TGCGCCAGCAGCTCCTACCCTAACGAGCAGTTCTTC
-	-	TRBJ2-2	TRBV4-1	CASSQDWDGVTRELFF	TGCGCCAGCAGCCAAGATTGGGACGGAGTCACCAGGGAGCTGTTTTTT
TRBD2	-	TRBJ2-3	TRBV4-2	CTSSQQVLAGEADTQYF	TGTACCAGCAGCCAACAAGTACTAGCGGGAGAAGCAGATACGCAGTATTTC
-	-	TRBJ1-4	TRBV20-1	CNTSGTGNEKLFF	TGCAATACTAGCGGGACGGGTAATGAAAAACTGTTTTTT
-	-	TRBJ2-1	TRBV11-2	CAISPRQWPYNEQFF	TGTGCCATCAGCCCCCGTCAATGGCCCTACAATGAGCAGTTCTTC
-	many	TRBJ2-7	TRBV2	CASSDWAASPRGYEQYF	TGTGCCAGCAGTGATTGGGCCGCTAGCCCCAGAGGGTACGAGCAGTACTTC
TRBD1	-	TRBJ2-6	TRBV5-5	CADSKGANVLTF	TGTGCCGACTCCAAGGGGGCCAACGTACTGACCTTC
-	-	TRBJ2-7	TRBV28	CANTDPIHEQYF	TGTGCCAACACGGACCCAATACACGAGCAGTACTTC
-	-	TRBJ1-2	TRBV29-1	CSVVVTGAYGYTF	TGCAGCGTTGTAGTTACGGGGGCCTATGGCTACACCTTC
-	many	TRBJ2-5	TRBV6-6	CASTLGGPQETQYF	TGTGCCAGCACTTTGGGGGGGCCCCAAGAGACCCAGTACTTC
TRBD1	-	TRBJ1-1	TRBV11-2	CASSLEGQVNTEALF	TGTGCCAGCAGCTTAGAGGGACAGGTAAACACTGAAGCTCTCTTC
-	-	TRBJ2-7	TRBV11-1	CARSFPGGTYEQYF	TGTGCCAGAAGCTTTCCTGGCGGCACCTACGAGCAGTACTTC
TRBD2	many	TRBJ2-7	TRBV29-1	CSVEGQRGTYEQYF	TGCAGCGTTGAAGGCCAGCGGGGGACCTACGAGCAGTACTTC
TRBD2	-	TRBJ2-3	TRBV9	CTSSASGSSTDTQYF	TGTACCAGCAGCGCAAGCGGGAGCAGTACAGATACGCAGTATTTT
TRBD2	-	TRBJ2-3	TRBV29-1	CGVEGTSGGRSTNTQYF	TGCGGCGTCGAAGGGACTAGCGGGGGGAGGAGCACTAATACGCAGTATTTT
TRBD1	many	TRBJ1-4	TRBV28	CASSRTDRGYEKLFF	TGTGCCAGCAGCCGAACGGACAGGGGGTATGAAAAACTGTTTTTT
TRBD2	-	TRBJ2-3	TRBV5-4	CASSDGLAGADTQYF	TGTGCTAGCAGCGACGGACTAGCGGGTGCAGATACGCAGTATTTT
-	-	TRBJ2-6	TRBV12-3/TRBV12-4	CASRDKDVFSGTNVLTF	TGTGCCAGCAGAGACAAGGATGTGTTCTCTGGGACCAACGTCCTGACTTTC
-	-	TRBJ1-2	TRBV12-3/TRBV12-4	CASSLRTGSRGYTF	TGTGCTAGCAGCCTACGCACAGGGAGTCGTGGCTACACCTTC
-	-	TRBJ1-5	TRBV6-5	CASSGASVQPQHF	TGTGCCAGCAGTGGGGCGTCTGTACAGCCCCAGCATTTT
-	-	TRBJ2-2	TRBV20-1	CNARELGGTGELFF	TGCAATGCAAGAGAGTTAGGGGGGACCGGGGAGCTGTTTTTT
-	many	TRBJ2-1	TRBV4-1	CASSQDWGGAYNEQFF	TGCGCCAGCAGCCAAGATTGGGGGGGCGCCTACAATGAGCAGTTCTTC
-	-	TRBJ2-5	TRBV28	CTSSLPSRSQETQSF	TGTACCAGCAGTTTGCCTAGCAGGAGCCAAGAGACCCAGTCCTTC
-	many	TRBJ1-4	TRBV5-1	CASSSSGVANEKLFF	TGCGCCAGCAGCTCCTCAGGGGTGGCTAATGAAAAACTGTTTTTT
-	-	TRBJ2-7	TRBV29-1	CSVFGETPAYEQYF	TGCAGCGTTTTTGGAGAAACCCCTGCTTACGAGCAGTACTTC